Listed below are T cell receptor beta chains from one sample, sequenced in a study of T-cell memory formation after mild COVID-19. Using its own MiXCR run on the 5' RACE reads, TCRdb lists one record per CDR3 protein. Of hundreds of thousands of distinct CDR3 sequences listed, 18% are singletons. What was sequenced was PBMCs or a T cell subset sorted from them (not recorded which). The receptors were gathered from an adult woman who had mild COVID-19 (a few samples of this study predate the infection). Cell type and time point are not known. CDR3s include the opening cysteine and the closing phenylalanine or tryptophan.

j_gene: TRBJ2-2
v_gene: TRBV24-1
CDR3aa: CAARSTGELFF

j_gene: TRBJ2-7
v_gene: TRBV7-8
CDR3aa: CASSPGPFYEQYF

j_gene: TRBJ1-5
v_gene: TRBV7-9
CDR3aa: CASSLSRQGGQPQHF

j_gene: TRBJ2-2
v_gene: TRBV3-1
CDR3aa: CASSHKGDPHTGELFF

j_gene: TRBJ1-5
v_gene: TRBV20-1
CDR3aa: CSAAGSHSNQPQHF

j_gene: TRBJ2-1
v_gene: TRBV11-3
CDR3aa: CASSTRDRGLFF

j_gene: TRBJ2-6
v_gene: TRBV3-1
CDR3aa: CASARGHPPGANVLTF

j_gene: TRBJ2-3
v_gene: TRBV7-9
CDR3aa: CASSLASTSTDTQYF

j_gene: TRBJ2-6
v_gene: TRBV7-9
CDR3aa: CASSLLFEESSGANVLTF

j_gene: TRBJ2-3
v_gene: TRBV5-5
CDR3aa: CASSLGSGGPATQYF

j_gene: TRBJ1-6
v_gene: TRBV12-3/TRBV12-4
CDR3aa: CASSPTRPGPLHF

j_gene: TRBJ2-7
v_gene: TRBV4-3
CDR3aa: CASSPNSGLAGGEQYF

j_gene: TRBJ2-4
v_gene: TRBV4-3
CDR3aa: CASSHSDRNIQYF

j_gene: TRBJ2-1
v_gene: TRBV7-3
CDR3aa: CASSGDGTSAYNEQFF

j_gene: TRBJ2-4
v_gene: TRBV6-6
CDR3aa: CASSYFSGADHIQYF

j_gene: TRBJ2-1
v_gene: TRBV4-3
CDR3aa: CASSQDRTRGLDEQFF

j_gene: TRBJ1-1
v_gene: TRBV4-1
CDR3aa: CASSQGTGSRAFF

j_gene: TRBJ1-2
v_gene: TRBV6-1
CDR3aa: CASRTGGRNYGYTF

j_gene: TRBJ1-2
v_gene: TRBV29-1
CDR3aa: CSTTGAAGYTF

j_gene: TRBJ2-2
v_gene: TRBV20-1
CDR3aa: CSAQGDLPGELFF

j_gene: TRBJ2-3
v_gene: TRBV7-3
CDR3aa: CASSLIGSRVTDTQYF

j_gene: TRBJ2-7
v_gene: TRBV4-3
CDR3aa: CASSLKLPDYEQYF

j_gene: TRBJ1-2
v_gene: TRBV30
CDR3aa: CAWSLWTPVYGYTF

j_gene: TRBJ2-1
v_gene: TRBV7-9
CDR3aa: CASSIDLAGSYNEQFF

j_gene: TRBJ2-2
v_gene: TRBV14
CDR3aa: CASSFTGLAGDGELFF

j_gene: TRBJ1-3
v_gene: TRBV5-4
CDR3aa: CASSPGRSSGNTIYF

j_gene: TRBJ2-7
v_gene: TRBV2
CDR3aa: CASSDAVWVSTYEQYF

j_gene: TRBJ1-4
v_gene: TRBV7-2
CDR3aa: CASSFAGLENEKLFF